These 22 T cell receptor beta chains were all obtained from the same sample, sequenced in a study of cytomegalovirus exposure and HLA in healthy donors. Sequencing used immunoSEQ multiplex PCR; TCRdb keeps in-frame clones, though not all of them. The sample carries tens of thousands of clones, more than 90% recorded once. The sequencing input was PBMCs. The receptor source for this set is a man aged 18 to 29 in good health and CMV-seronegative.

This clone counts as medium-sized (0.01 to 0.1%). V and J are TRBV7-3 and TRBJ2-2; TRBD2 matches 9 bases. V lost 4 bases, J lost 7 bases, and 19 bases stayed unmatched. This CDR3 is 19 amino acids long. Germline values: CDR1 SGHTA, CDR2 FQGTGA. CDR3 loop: CASSSPAGGPLRGGGELFF. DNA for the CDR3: TGTGCCAGCAGCTCCCCGGCGGGAGGGCCTCTTCGGGGCGGCGGGGAGCTGTTTTTT.

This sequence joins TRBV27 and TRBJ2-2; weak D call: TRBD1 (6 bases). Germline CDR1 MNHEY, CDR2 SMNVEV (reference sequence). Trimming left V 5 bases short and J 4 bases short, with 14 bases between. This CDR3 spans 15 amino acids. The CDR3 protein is CASSLRGERTGELFF. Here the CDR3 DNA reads TGTGCCAGCAGTCTCAGGGGTGAACGCACCGGGGAGCTGTTTTTT.

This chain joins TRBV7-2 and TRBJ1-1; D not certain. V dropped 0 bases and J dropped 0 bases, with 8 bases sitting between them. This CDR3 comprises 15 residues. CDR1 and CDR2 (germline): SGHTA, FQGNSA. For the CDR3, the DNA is TGTGCCAGCAGCTTAGCGGGAGTGATGAACACTGAAGCTTTCTTT. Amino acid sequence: CASSLAGVMNTEAFF. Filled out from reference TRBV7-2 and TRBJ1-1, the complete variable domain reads GAGVSQSPSNKVTEKGKDVELRCDPISGHTALYWYRQSLGQGLEFLIYFQGNSAPDKSGLPSDRFSAERTGGSVSTLTIQRTQQEDSAVYLCASSLAGVMNTEAFFGQGTRLTVV.

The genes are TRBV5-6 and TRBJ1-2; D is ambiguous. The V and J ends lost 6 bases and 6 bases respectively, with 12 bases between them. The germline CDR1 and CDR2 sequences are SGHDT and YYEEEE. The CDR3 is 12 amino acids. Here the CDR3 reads CASTENEDGYTF. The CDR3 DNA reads TGTGCCAGCACTGAAAATGAGGATGGCTACACCTTC.

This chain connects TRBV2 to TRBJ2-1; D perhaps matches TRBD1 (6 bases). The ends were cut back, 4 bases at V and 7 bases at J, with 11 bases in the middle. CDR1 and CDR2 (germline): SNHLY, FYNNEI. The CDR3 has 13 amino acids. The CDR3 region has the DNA TGTGCCAGCAGTGCATACAGGGTTAATGAGCAGTTCTTC. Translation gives CASSAYRVNEQFF.

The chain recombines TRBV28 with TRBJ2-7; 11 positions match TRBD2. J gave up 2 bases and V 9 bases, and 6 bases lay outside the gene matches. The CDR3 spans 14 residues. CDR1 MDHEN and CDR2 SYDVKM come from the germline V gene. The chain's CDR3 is CASTSGSPTYEQYF. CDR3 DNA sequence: TGTGCCAGTACTAGCGGGAGCCCCACCTACGAGCAGTACTTC. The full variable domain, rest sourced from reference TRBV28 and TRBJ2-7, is DVKVTQSSRYLVKRTGEKVFLECVQDMDHENMFWYRQDPGLGLRLIYFSYDVKMKEKGDIPEGYSVSREKKERFSLILESASTNQTSMYLCASTSGSPTYEQYFGPGTRLTVT.

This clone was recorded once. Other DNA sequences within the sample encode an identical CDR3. CDR3 amino acids: CASSQDRGSSYEQYF. DNA of the CDR3: TGCGCCAGCAGCCAAGACAGGGGAAGCTCCTACGAGCAGTACTTC. The V gene is TRBV4-1, the J gene TRBJ2-7, with D possibly being TRBD1 (6 bases). Trimming took off 0 bases at V and 0 bases at J, with 9 bases between the two ends. Germline-derived CDR1 and CDR2 are MGHRA and YSYEKL. The CDR3 is 15 residues long.

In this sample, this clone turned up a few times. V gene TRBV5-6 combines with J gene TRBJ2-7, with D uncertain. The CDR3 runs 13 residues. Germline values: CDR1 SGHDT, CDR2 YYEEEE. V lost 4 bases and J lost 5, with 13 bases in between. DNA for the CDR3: TGTGCCAGCAGCCTCGGCTACCAGGACGAGCAGTACTTC. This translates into CASSLGYQDEQYF.

CDR3 nucleotides: TGTGCCTGGAGTGCCTACAGGGGAGTCTATGGCTACACCTTC. Translation: CAWSAYRGVYGYTF. The chain links TRBV30 to TRBJ1-2; 7 bases line up with TRBD1. The germline gives CDR1 GTSNPN, CDR2 SVGIG (reference sequence). V was clipped by 1 base and J by 4 bases; unmatched bases: 6. The CDR3 spans 14 residues. The full variable domain, completed using reference TRBV30 and TRBJ1-2, is SQTIHQWPATLVQPVGSPLSLECTVEGTSNPNLYWYRQAAGRGLQLLFYSVGIGQISSEVPQNLSASRPQDRQFILSSKKLLLSDSGFYLCAWSAYRGVYGYTFGSGTRLTVV.

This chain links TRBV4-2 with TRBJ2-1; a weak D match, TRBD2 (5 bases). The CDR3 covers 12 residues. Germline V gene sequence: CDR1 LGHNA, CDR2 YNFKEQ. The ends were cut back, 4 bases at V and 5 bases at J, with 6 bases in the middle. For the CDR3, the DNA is TGTGCCAGCAGCCCCGGGAACAATGAGCAGTTCTTC. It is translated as CASSPGNNEQFF.

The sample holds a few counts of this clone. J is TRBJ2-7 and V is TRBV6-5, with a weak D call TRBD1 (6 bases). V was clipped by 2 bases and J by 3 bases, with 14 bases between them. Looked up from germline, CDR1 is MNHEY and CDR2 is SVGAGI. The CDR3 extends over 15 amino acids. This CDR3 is CASSYQDSEGYEQYF. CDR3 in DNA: TGTGCCAGCAGTTACCAGGACAGCGAAGGCTACGAGCAGTACTTC.

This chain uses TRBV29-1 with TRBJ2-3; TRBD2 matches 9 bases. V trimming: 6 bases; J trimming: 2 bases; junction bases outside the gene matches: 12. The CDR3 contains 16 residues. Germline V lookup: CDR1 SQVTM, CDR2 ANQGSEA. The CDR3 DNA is TGCAGCGTGAGGGAGGGTAGCGGGAGTGTCACAGATACGCAGTATTTT. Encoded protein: CSVREGSGSVTDTQYF.

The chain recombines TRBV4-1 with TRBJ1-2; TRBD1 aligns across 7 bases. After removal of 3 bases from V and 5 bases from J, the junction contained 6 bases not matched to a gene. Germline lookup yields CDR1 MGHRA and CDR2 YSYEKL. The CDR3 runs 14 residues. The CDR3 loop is CASSHQTGSYGYTF. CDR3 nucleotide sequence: TGCGCCAGCAGCCACCAGACAGGGTCGTATGGCTACACCTTC.

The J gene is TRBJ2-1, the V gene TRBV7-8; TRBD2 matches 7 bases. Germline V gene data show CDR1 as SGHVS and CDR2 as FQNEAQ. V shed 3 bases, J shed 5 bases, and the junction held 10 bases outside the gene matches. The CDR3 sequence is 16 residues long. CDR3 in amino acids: CASSFNSGPLNNEQFF. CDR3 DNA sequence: TGTGCCAGCAGCTTCAATAGCGGGCCATTAAACAATGAGCAGTTCTTC.

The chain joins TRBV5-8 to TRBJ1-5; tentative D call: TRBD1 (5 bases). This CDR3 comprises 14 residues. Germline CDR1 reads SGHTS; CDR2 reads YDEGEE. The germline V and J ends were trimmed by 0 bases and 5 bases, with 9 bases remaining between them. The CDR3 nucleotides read TGTGCCAGCAGCTTGGGTAGGGGATATCAGCCCCAGCATTTT. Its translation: CASSLGRGYQPQHF.

CDR3 in amino acids: CASSFGSGGHYNEQFF. The CDR3 DNA is TGTGCCAGCAGCTTTGGGTCGGGCGGGCATTACAATGAGCAGTTCTTC. J is TRBJ2-1 and V is TRBV11-1, with D perhaps matching TRBD2 (5 bases). The length of the CDR3 is 16 residues. Germline CDR1 is SGHAT and CDR2 is FQDESV (reference sequence). V was shortened by 3 bases and J by 4 bases, with 16 bases between the two germline ends.

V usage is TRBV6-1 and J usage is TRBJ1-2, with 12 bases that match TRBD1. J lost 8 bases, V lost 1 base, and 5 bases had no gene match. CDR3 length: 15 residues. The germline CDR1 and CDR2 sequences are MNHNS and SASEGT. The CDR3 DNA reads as TGTGCCAGCAGTGAAGTGGGACAGGGGGCGGCCGGCTACACCTTC. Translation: CASSEVGQGAAGYTF.

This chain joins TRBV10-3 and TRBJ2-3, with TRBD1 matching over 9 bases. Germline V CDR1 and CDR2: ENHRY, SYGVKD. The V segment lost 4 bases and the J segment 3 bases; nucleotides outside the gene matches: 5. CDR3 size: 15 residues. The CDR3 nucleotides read TGTGCCATCAGTGGGGACAGGGTTGGTACAGATACGCAGTATTTT. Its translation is CAISGDRVGTDTQYF.

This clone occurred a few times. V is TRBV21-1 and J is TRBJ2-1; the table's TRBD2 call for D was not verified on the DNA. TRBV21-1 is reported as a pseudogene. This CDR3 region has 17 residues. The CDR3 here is CASSSASGRVKFNEQFF. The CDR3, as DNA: TGTGCCAGCAGCAGTGCTAGCGGGAGGGTTAAGTTCAATGAGCAGTTCTTC.

CDR3 region: CASRISGSTETQYF. The CDR3 DNA reads as TGTGCCAGTAGGATTAGCGGGAGTACGGAGACCCAGTACTTC. The chain couples TRBV19 to TRBJ2-5; 9 nucleotides agree with TRBD2. Germline-derived CDR1 and CDR2 are LNHDA and SQIVND (reference sequence). This CDR3 region has 14 residues. The V segment lost 6 bases and the J segment 5 bases; nucleotides outside the gene matches: 7. Variable domain in full (rest from reference TRBV19 and TRBJ2-5): DGGITQSPKYLFRKEGQNVTLSCEQNLNHDAMYWYRQDPGQGLRLIYYSQIVNDFQKGDIAEGYSVSREKKESFPLTVTSAQKNPTAFYLCASRISGSTETQYFGPGTRLLVL.

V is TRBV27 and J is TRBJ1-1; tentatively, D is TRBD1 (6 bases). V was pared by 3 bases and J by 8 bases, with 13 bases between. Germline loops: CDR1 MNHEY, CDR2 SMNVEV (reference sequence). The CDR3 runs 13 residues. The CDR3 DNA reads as TGTGCCAGCAGTTTCGGGGGGGCTGGGGAAGCTTTCTTT. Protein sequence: CASSFGGAGEAFF.

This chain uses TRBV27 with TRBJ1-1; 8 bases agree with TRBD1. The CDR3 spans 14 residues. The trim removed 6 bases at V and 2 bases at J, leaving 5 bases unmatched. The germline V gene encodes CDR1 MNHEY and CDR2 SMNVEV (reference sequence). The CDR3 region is CASSRGQGNTEAFF. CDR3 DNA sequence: TGTGCCAGCAGCCGAGGACAGGGAAACACTGAAGCTTTCTTT.